Sequencing of this TCR beta chain was carried out in a study of T-cell reconstitution after alpha-beta-depleted transplantation in children. Germline V gives CDR1 SGHRS, CDR2 YFSETQ. V shed 1 base and J shed 0 bases, with 9 bases lying between them. CDR3 length: 15 residues. Unique molecular identifiers featured in how the TCRbeta library was prepared. TCRdb itself ran the PCR reads through MiXCR, one entry per CDR3 protein. Counted here are about 340,000 distinct CDR3 sequences, 13% occurring once; the ten biggest clones make up about 4.5%. This sample comprised PBMCs, obtained from the stem cell graft. This chain joins TRBV5-1 and TRBJ2-3; D uncertain. This TCR came from a human donor who donated a stem cell graft to a child with Fanconi anemia. The CDR3 sequence: CASSLLPTSTDTQYF. The CDR3 bases are TGCGCCAGCAGCTTGTTGCCCACTAGCACAGATACGCAGTATTTT.